The next 32 T cell receptor beta chains were all read from a single sample in a study of blood T cell repertoires in COVID-19. Some clones are missing from TCRdb's copy, which holds only in-frame ones; the method was immunoSEQ multiplex PCR. This sample has 130,000 to 150,000 clones; 85% to 90% occur once, and the top ten carry approximately 10%. The sequencing input was PBMCs or T cells enriched from blood (not recorded which). These receptors were taken from a man aged 55 to 70 who had recovered from COVID-19.

The rearrangement links TRBV29-1 to TRBJ2-7, with D possibly TRBD2 on 6 matching bases. V was pared by 5 bases and J by 7 bases, with 15 bases between. Germline lookup yields CDR1 SQVTM and CDR2 ANQGSEA. The CDR3 loop spans 12 amino acids. DNA of the CDR3: TGCAGCGTTCGGGGACCCGGGGGAGAGCAGTACTTC. Amino acids: CSVRGPGGEQYF.

V and J are TRBV10-3 and TRBJ1-3; D not resolved. The V end lost 0 bases, the J end lost 0 bases, and 12 bases lay between the germline ends. This CDR3 region has 17 residues. Germline-derived CDR1 and CDR2 are ENHRY and SYGVKD. For the CDR3, the DNA is TGTGCCATCAGTGAGTCGTCCGGTCCGGGCTCTGGAAACACCATATATTTT. Protein sequence: CAISESSGPGSGNTIYF.

CDR3 sequence (DNA): TGTGCCAGCACCCTTACTGGGACAAACAATGAGCAGTTCTTC. Translated: CASTLTGTNNEQFF. The V and J genes are TRBV3-1 (or the pseudogene TRBV3-2) and TRBJ2-1, with a tentative D call TRBD1 (6 bases). This CDR3 comprises 14 residues. Germline V gene data show CDR1 as LGHDT and CDR2 as YNNKEL (reference sequence). Trimming removed 7 bases from V and 5 bases from J, with 15 bases in between.

The chain uses TRBV5-1 and TRBJ2-5; the match to TRBD2 covers 8 bases. The ends lost 2 bases at V and 4 bases at J; junction bases unmatched: 4. The CDR3 has 14 residues. Germline CDR1 reads SGHRS; CDR2 reads YFSETQ. In DNA form, the CDR3 reads TGCGCCAGCAGCTTTGGACTAGCTATAGAGACCCAGTACTTC. Its protein product is CASSFGLAIETQYF.

In its sample, this clone was seen a few times. The chain employs TRBV18 and TRBJ2-1; 14 positions match TRBD2. CDR3 length: 15 residues. Per germline, CDR1 KGHSH and CDR2 LQKENI. Germline trimming cut 6 bases from V and 5 bases from J; bases unmatched to any gene: 3. The CDR3 protein is CASSPTSGRDNEQFF. CDR3 DNA: TGTGCCAGCTCCCCGACTAGCGGGAGGGACAATGAGCAGTTCTTC. The complete variable domain, with remaining parts taken from reference TRBV18 and TRBJ2-1, reads NAGVMQNPRHLVRRRGQEARLRCSPMKGHSHVYWYRQLPEEGLKFMVYLQKENIIDESGMPKERFSAEFPKEGPSILRIQQVVRGDSAAYFCASSPTSGRDNEQFFGPGTRLTVL.

The V gene is TRBV14, the J gene TRBJ1-1; the D is unclear. The CDR3 is made up of 13 amino acids. CDR1 is SGHDN and CDR2 is FVKESK in the germline V gene. Trimming stripped 4 bases from V and 6 bases from J, with 12 bases between. The CDR3 DNA reads as TGTGCCAGCAGCCCCGCCGCTATCCCTGAAGCTTTCTTT. Translated, it gives CASSPAAIPEAFF.

The rearrangement links TRBV30 to TRBJ1-4, with 9 nucleotides matching TRBD1. This CDR3 is 15 amino acids long. J was trimmed by 7 bases and V by 2 bases; bases with no gene match: 8. Germline V CDR1 and CDR2: GTSNPN, SVGIG (reference sequence). The CDR3 reads CAWSYAGTGREKLFF. DNA of the CDR3: TGTGCCTGGAGTTACGCCGGGACAGGGCGTGAAAAACTGTTTTTT.

A remark on this clone: Other DNA variants within this sample encode the same CDR3. This chain uses TRBV5-1 with TRBJ1-2, with unresolved D. Trimming took off 0 bases at V and 2 bases at J, with 8 bases between the two ends. Germline loops: CDR1 SGHRS, CDR2 YFSETQ. This CDR3 is 14 amino acids long. CDR3 loop: CASSLGAGNYGYTF. Here the CDR3 DNA reads TGCGCCAGCAGCTTGGGCGCCGGGAACTATGGCTACACCTTC.

J is TRBJ2-7 and V is TRBV19; D may be TRBD2 (6 bases). Trimming took off 3 bases at V and 3 bases at J, with 15 bases between the two ends. The CDR3 length is 15 residues. Germline V CDR1 and CDR2: LNHDA, SQIVND (reference sequence). The chain's CDR3 is CASSISGTPHYEQYF. The CDR3 DNA sequence: TGTGCCAGTAGTATTTCCGGGACTCCGCACTACGAGCAGTACTTC. The full variable domain, in which reference TRBV19 and TRBJ2-7 provide the parts outside the CDR3, is DGGITQSPKYLFRKEGQNVTLSCEQNLNHDAMYWYRQDPGQGLRLIYYSQIVNDFQKGDIAEGYSVSREKKESFPLTVTSAQKNPTAFYLCASSISGTPHYEQYFGPGTRLTVT.

The chain's CDR3 is CTQGLRGTKNIQYF. DNA for the CDR3: TGCACCCAAGGGTTACGGGGGACCAAAAACATTCAGTACTTC. The V and J genes are TRBV29-1 and TRBJ2-4; TRBD2 might be the D (6 bases). The CDR3 is made up of 14 amino acids. Per germline, CDR1 SQVTM and CDR2 ANQGSEA.

This chain links TRBV19 with TRBJ1-5; 8 bases match TRBD1. The germline CDR1 and CDR2 sequences are LNHDA and SQIVND (reference sequence). V dropped 4 bases and J dropped 6; count of bases not matched to a gene: 8. The CDR3 extends over 15 amino acids. The CDR3 DNA sequence: TGTGCCAGTAGTACGTCGGACAGGGTGGGTCAGCCCCAGCATTTT. Translation: CASSTSDRVGQPQHF.

The chain recombines TRBV5-6 with TRBJ2-6, with no clear D. The CDR3 covers 15 residues. Germline assignment: CDR1 SGHDT and CDR2 YYEEEE. The ends were cut back, 4 bases at V and 3 bases at J, with 11 bases in the middle. CDR3 loop: CASSPPISGANVLTF. The CDR3 bases are TGTGCCAGCAGCCCCCCGATCAGTGGGGCCAACGTCCTGACTTTC.

The chain has TRBV3-1 (or the pseudogene TRBV3-2) and TRBJ2-7; D is perhaps TRBD1 (5 bases). The germline gives CDR1 LGHDT, CDR2 YNNKEL (reference sequence). The CDR3 runs to 12 residues. The V end lost 0 bases, the J end lost 5 bases, and 5 bases lay between the germline ends. The CDR3 loop reads CASSQDRDEQYF. The CDR3 coding sequence is TGTGCCAGCAGCCAAGACAGGGACGAGCAGTACTTC.

The chain combines TRBV6-5 with TRBJ1-5; maybe TRBD1 (5 bases). There are 15 residues in the CDR3. The germline V gene encodes CDR1 MNHEY and CDR2 SVGAGI. V was trimmed by 10 bases and J by 7 bases, leaving 23 bases between them. CDR3 region: CATSQGEGFRQPQHF. CDR3 coding DNA: TGTGCCACCTCGCAGGGTGAAGGTTTTAGACAGCCCCAGCATTTT.

The rearrangement joins TRBV24-1 to TRBJ2-1; TRBD2 matches at 8 bases. Germline CDR1 KGHDR, CDR2 SFDVKD. This CDR3 comprises 15 residues. After removal of 4 bases from V and 2 bases from J, the junction contained 3 bases not matched to a gene. CDR3 in DNA: TGTGCCACCAGTGACGCGGGGGGCCCCTACAATGAGCAGTTCTTC. Its protein product is CATSDAGGPYNEQFF.

V is TRBV27 and J is TRBJ1-3; no clear D. The CDR3 runs to 14 residues. Germline V lookup: CDR1 MNHEY, CDR2 SMNVEV (reference sequence). The V and J ends lost 3 bases and 4 bases respectively, with 10 bases between them. The chain's CDR3 is CASSFSSSGNTIYF. In DNA, the CDR3 is TGTGCCAGCAGTTTTTCCAGTTCCGGAAACACCATATATTTT.

This chain joins TRBV7-9 and TRBJ2-7; 8 bases are shared with TRBD1. Germline V gives CDR1 SEHNR, CDR2 FQNEAQ (reference sequence). This CDR3 region has 14 residues. V gave up 4 bases and J gave up 6 bases; unmatched junction bases: 8. In nucleotides, the CDR3 is TGTGCCAGCAGCTCGGACAGGGTCGGAATCGAGCAGTACTTC. Residues: CASSSDRVGIEQYF.

The J gene is TRBJ2-7, the V gene TRBV2; D is unclear. The V gene's germline CDR1 is SNHLY and CDR2 FYNNEI. CDR3 length equals 11 residues. Deletions cut 8 bases from V and 3 bases from J, with 8 bases between. The CDR3 sequence is CASSGLYEQYF. The DNA for the CDR3 is TGTGCCAGCTCGGGTCTCTACGAGCAGTACTTC.

The J gene is TRBJ2-1, the V gene TRBV6-1, with 12 bases lining up with TRBD2. V shed 3 bases and J 4 bases; nucleotides not matched to a gene: 4. Germline CDR1 reads MNHNS; CDR2 reads SASEGT. The CDR3 sequence is 16 residues long. The CDR3 coding sequence is TGTGCCAGCAGTGAGGAGACTAGCGGGAGATACAATGAGCAGTTCTTC. Translated, it gives CASSEETSGRYNEQFF.

This clone was seen just once. V and J are TRBV7-2 and TRBJ2-7; D possibly corresponds to TRBD2 (6 bases). The germline V and J ends were trimmed by 5 bases and 6 bases, with 11 bases remaining between them. CDR3 length: 12 amino acids. Germline lookup yields CDR1 SGHTA and CDR2 FQGNSA. This chain's CDR3 is CASSQTSREQYF. DNA of the CDR3: TGTGCCAGCAGCCAGACTAGTCGCGAGCAGTACTTC.

The chain has TRBV13 and TRBJ2-1; 16 bases fit TRBD2. Trimming cost V 0 bases and J 7 bases; bases outside gene matches: 9. Germline V gene data show CDR1 as PRHDT and CDR2 as FYEKMQ (reference sequence). The CDR3 spans 19 residues. This CDR3 reads CASSLGGTSGRAIGNEQFF. The CDR3 DNA sequence: TGTGCCAGCAGCTTAGGGGGGACTAGCGGGAGGGCCATAGGGAATGAGCAGTTCTTC.

V and J are TRBV29-1 and TRBJ2-4; TRBD1 matches at 9 bases. Trimming removed 4 bases from V and 1 base from J; junction bases left unmatched: 11. This CDR3 has 17 amino acids. Germline V gene data show CDR1 as SQVTM and CDR2 as ANQGSEA. This CDR3 is CSVATGGGEGAKNIQYF. The CDR3 region has the DNA TGCAGCGTTGCGACAGGGGGAGGGGAAGGGGCCAAAAACATTCAGTACTTC.

The chain joins TRBV6-5 to TRBJ1-1; unclear D gene. The CDR3 extends over 12 amino acids. From germline, CDR1 is MNHEY and CDR2 SVGAGI. V was pared by 0 bases and J by 5 bases, with 4 bases between. The CDR3 DNA reads TGTGCCAGCAGTTACTCCTTGACTGAAGCTTTCTTT. Translated: CASSYSLTEAFF.

This chain joins TRBV14 and TRBJ1-1, with TRBD1 as a possible D gene (5 bases). The CDR3 is made up of 16 amino acids. V lost 7 bases and J 2 bases, leaving 20 bases between the germline ends. The germline gives CDR1 SGHDN, CDR2 FVKESK. CDR3 sequence: CASTSGGALVNTEAFF. CDR3 bases: TGTGCCAGCACCTCGGGAGGGGCTTTGGTTAACACTGAAGCTTTCTTT.

This clone turned up a few times. This chain connects TRBV29-1 to TRBJ1-2, with 7 bases aligning to TRBD1. Looked up from germline, CDR1 is SQVTM and CDR2 is ANQGSEA. The V gene end was trimmed by 5 bases and the J gene end by 7 bases; junction bases not matched to a gene: 13. The CDR3 is made up of 14 amino acids. In DNA, the CDR3 is TGCAGCGTTTCATCCGGGACAGCCACTTTTGGCTACACCTTC. It encodes CSVSSGTATFGYTF.

This clone was counted a few times. The chain carries TRBV19 and TRBJ1-1; TRBD1 aligns across 7 bases. V gave up 4 bases and J gave up 1 base; unmatched junction bases: 3. Germline V gene sequence: CDR1 LNHDA, CDR2 SQIVND (reference sequence). The CDR3 loop spans 14 amino acids. CDR3 region: CASSTGQTNTEAFF. The CDR3 coding sequence is TGTGCCAGTAGTACGGGACAGACGAACACTGAAGCTTTCTTT.

The chain employs TRBV27 and TRBJ2-3; D is possibly TRBD1 (5 bases). The CDR3 length is 14 residues. Per the germline V gene, CDR1 is MNHEY and CDR2 is SMNVEV (reference sequence). V lost 0 bases and J 1 base, leaving 5 bases between the germline ends. The CDR3 protein is CASSLSRGTDTQYF. CDR3 nucleotides: TGTGCCAGCAGTTTATCCAGGGGCACAGATACGCAGTATTTT.

The J gene is TRBJ1-4, the V gene TRBV12-3 or TRBV12-4; D ambiguous. V was clipped by 3 bases and J by 5 bases, with 7 bases between them. The CDR3 contains 13 residues. For the CDR3, the DNA is TGTGCCAGCAGTTTTGGAGGGAATGAAAAACTGTTTTTT. This gives the protein CASSFGGNEKLFF.

The table lists this clone with a count of one. V is TRBV15 and J is TRBJ2-5, with D perhaps TRBD2 (7 bases). The CDR3 totals 20 residues. Between the trimmed V and J ends, which lost 1 base and 4 bases, there was a span of 28 bases. Germline-derived CDR1 and CDR2 are LNHNV and YYDKDF (reference sequence). CDR3 in DNA: TGTGCCACCAGCAGAGGAATTGATGCGGGGGCCCACTTGGTTGGAGAGACCCAGTACTTC. Its protein is CATSRGIDAGAHLVGETQYF.

The V gene is TRBV11-1, the J gene TRBJ2-1; D not resolved. This CDR3 is 14 amino acids long. Germline-derived CDR1 and CDR2 are SGHAT and FQDESV (reference sequence). V shed 5 bases and J shed 10 bases, with 18 bases lying between them. As DNA, the CDR3 is TGTGCCAGCAGCCCCCCATTTAAGAGTAGCGAGCAGTTCTTC. The encoded protein is CASSPPFKSSEQFF. The full variable domain, its missing parts supplied by reference TRBV11-1 and TRBJ2-1, is EAEVAQSPRYKITEKSQAVAFWCDPISGHATLYWYRQILGQGPELLVQFQDESVVDDSQLPKDRFSAERLKGVDSTLKIQPAELGDSAMYLCASSPPFKSSEQFFGPGTRLTVL.

This sequence joins TRBV6-5 and TRBJ1-6; D not resolved. This CDR3 is built from 14 residues. Trimming shortened V by 4 bases and J by 6 bases, and 10 bases separated the two germline ends. Germline assignment: CDR1 MNHEY and CDR2 SVGAGI. As DNA, the CDR3 is TGTGCCAGCAGTTTCGCTGGCCGTAATTCACCCCTCCACTTT. It codes for CASSFAGRNSPLHF.

The chain combines TRBV28 with TRBJ1-2; D remains ambiguous. CDR3 size: 12 residues. Trimming stripped 8 bases from V and 0 bases from J, with 7 bases between. Germline CDR1 is MDHEN and CDR2 is SYDVKM. In DNA form, the CDR3 reads TGTGCCAGCTGTCGGGCTAACTATGGCTACACCTTC. Protein product: CASCRANYGYTF.